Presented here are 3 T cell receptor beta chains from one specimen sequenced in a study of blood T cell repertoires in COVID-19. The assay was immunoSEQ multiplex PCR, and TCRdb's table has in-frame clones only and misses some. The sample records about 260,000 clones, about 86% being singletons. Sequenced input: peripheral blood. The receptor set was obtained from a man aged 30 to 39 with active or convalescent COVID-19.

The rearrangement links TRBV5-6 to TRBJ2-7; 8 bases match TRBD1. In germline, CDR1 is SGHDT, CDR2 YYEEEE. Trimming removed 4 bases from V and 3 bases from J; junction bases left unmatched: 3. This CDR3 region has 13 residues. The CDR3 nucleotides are TGTGCCAGCAGCCCGGGACAGGTCTACGAGCAGTACTTC. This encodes CASSPGQVYEQYF.

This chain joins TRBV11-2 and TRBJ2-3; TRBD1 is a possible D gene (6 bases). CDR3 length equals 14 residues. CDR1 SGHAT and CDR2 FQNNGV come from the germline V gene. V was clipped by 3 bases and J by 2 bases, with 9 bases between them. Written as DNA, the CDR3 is TGTGCCAGCAGCTTTGGACAGAACACAGATACGCAGTATTTT. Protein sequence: CASSFGQNTDTQYF.

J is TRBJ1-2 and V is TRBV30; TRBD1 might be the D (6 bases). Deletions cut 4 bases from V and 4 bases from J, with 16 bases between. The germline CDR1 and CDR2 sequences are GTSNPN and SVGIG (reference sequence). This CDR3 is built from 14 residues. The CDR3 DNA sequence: TGTGCCTGGATAGCGGGGGGCGAGAGCTATGGCTACACCTTC. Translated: CAWIAGGESYGYTF.